Below are 24 T cell receptor beta chains sequenced from a single sample in a study of T cells in tuberculosis. Repertoires were generated with immunoSEQ multiplex PCR, while TCRdb's copy carries only in-frame clones and drops some. Here the sample spans 25,000 to 35,000 clones, 90% to 95% being singletons. Documented time point: new active TB diagnosis, blood taken before or within 7 days of starting treatment. The sample was PBMCs, taken at tuberculosis diagnosis. The receptors here all came from an adult with tuberculosis.

This clone was seen a single time. The chain links TRBV7-8 to TRBJ2-4, with TRBD1 identical over 7 bases. Germline trimming cut 2 bases from V and 6 bases from J; bases unmatched to any gene: 10. The CDR3 length is 16 residues. In germline, CDR1 is SGHVS, CDR2 FQNEAQ. In DNA, the CDR3 is TGTGCCAGCAGCTTACGGGAAGACAGGGTAGGAAACATTCAGTACTTC. This sequence encodes CASSLREDRVGNIQYF.

This clone was observed a few times. The chain links TRBV19 to TRBJ2-7; possible D gene TRBD1, 5 bases. Trimming took 2 bases from V and 7 from J, leaving 15 bases between them. This CDR3 contains 14 residues. Per germline, CDR1 LNHDA and CDR2 SQIVND (reference sequence). The CDR3 spells CASSIQGFPREQYF. Written as DNA, the CDR3 is TGTGCCAGTAGTATACAGGGTTTCCCTCGGGAGCAGTACTTC.

The J gene is TRBJ1-5, the V gene TRBV19; D may be TRBD1 (6 bases). Germline loops: CDR1 LNHDA, CDR2 SQIVND (reference sequence). Trimming removed 5 bases from V and 0 bases from J, with 8 bases in between. The CDR3 spans 14 residues. The CDR3 bases are TGTGCCAGTAGTGGACAGAGTAGCAATCAGCCCCAGCATTTT. Its translation: CASSGQSSNQPQHF.

This clone was recorded only once. The chain joins TRBV5-1 to TRBJ1-4; 7 nucleotides line up with TRBD1. V was pared by 0 bases and J by 3 bases, with 2 bases of the junction left unmatched. Germline assignment: CDR1 SGHRS and CDR2 YFSETQ. This CDR3 is 15 amino acids long. The CDR3 loop reads CASSLAGGSNEKLFF. CDR3 nucleotide sequence: TGCGCCAGCAGCTTGGCAGGGGGGTCTAATGAAAAACTGTTTTTT.

The chain couples TRBV2 to TRBJ2-2; 13 nucleotides line up with TRBD2. The V segment lost 10 bases and the J segment 1 base; nucleotides outside the gene matches: 3. The CDR3 covers 15 residues. Germline CDR1 is SNHLY and CDR2 is FYNNEI. DNA for the CDR3: TGTGCCACCCGGACTAGCGGGGGGAACACCGGGGAGCTGTTTTTT. It translates to CATRTSGGNTGELFF.

The chain recombines TRBV15 with TRBJ2-1, with a possible D match to TRBD2 (6 bases). In germline, CDR1 is LNHNV, CDR2 YYDKDF (reference sequence). This CDR3 is 15 amino acids long. Trimming left V 5 bases short and J 7 bases short, with 18 bases between. The CDR3 is CATSLLFGGANEQFF. In nucleotides, the CDR3 is TGTGCCACCAGCCTTTTATTCGGAGGGGCGAATGAGCAGTTCTTC.

This clone was detected once. The rearrangement links TRBV4-3 to TRBJ2-3, with D possibly TRBD1 on 5 matching bases. V gave up 2 bases and J gave up 4 bases, with 13 bases separating them. Germline CDR1 and CDR2: LGHNA and YSLEER. The CDR3 length is 15 residues. The CDR3, as DNA: TGCGCCAGCAGCCAAAACCCAGGGTCCCCAGATACGCAGTATTTT. Protein: CASSQNPGSPDTQYF.

The chain is built from TRBV18 and TRBJ1-4, with D possibly matching TRBD1 (5 bases). Germline values: CDR1 KGHSH, CDR2 LQKENI. This CDR3 is built from 13 residues. Trimming cost V 4 bases and J 7 bases, with 10 bases left between them. Here the CDR3 reads CASSLQGGEKLFF. In DNA form, the CDR3 reads TGTGCCAGCTCACTTCAGGGTGGTGAAAAACTGTTTTTT.

The rearrangement uses TRBV5-4 and TRBJ2-5, with no clear D. The CDR3 totals 13 residues. Germline V gene sequence: CDR1 SGHNT, CDR2 YYREEE (reference sequence). The V end lost 2 bases, the J end lost 8 bases, and 13 bases lay between the germline ends. The CDR3 region is CASSLDTQGTQYF. The CDR3 DNA is TGTGCCAGCAGCTTAGACACTCAAGGTACCCAGTACTTC.

The rearrangement joins TRBV19 to TRBJ2-7; 11 bases are shared with TRBD2. V lost 8 bases and J lost 0; bases outside the gene matches: 3. This CDR3 spans 14 amino acids. Germline V gives CDR1 LNHDA, CDR2 SQIVND (reference sequence). The CDR3: CASATSGSSYEQYF. CDR3 nucleotides: TGTGCCAGTGCCACTAGCGGGAGCTCCTACGAGCAGTACTTC.

This clone has a single count. This rearrangement joins TRBV4-1 to TRBJ2-3; 9 nucleotides line up with TRBD2. The J segment lost 0 bases and the V segment lost 4 bases, leaving 8 bases of the junction unmatched. The CDR3 length is 17 residues. Germline assignment: CDR1 MGHRA and CDR2 YSYEKL. CDR3 sequence: CASSRSPLAGSTDTQYF. DNA for the CDR3: TGCGCCAGCAGCCGGTCCCCCCTAGCGGGGAGCACAGATACGCAGTATTTT.

There are a few counts of this clone. The genes are TRBV19 and TRBJ2-2; D perhaps matches TRBD2 (6 bases). CDR3 length: 16 residues. From germline, CDR1 is LNHDA and CDR2 SQIVND (reference sequence). With 5 bases removed from V and 4 bases from J, the gap between germline ends came to 17 bases. CDR3 in amino acids: CASSLVWRAGTGELFF. As DNA, the CDR3 is TGTGCCAGTAGTCTCGTGTGGAGGGCGGGCACCGGGGAGCTGTTTTTT.

This chain connects TRBV28 to TRBJ2-7; tentative D call: TRBD1 (5 bases). Trimming cost V 6 bases and J 2 bases, with 8 bases left between them. Per germline, CDR1 MDHEN and CDR2 SYDVKM. The CDR3 loop spans 12 amino acids. CDR3 DNA sequence: TGTGCCAGCAGCAAGGACACCTACGAGCAGTACTTC. Translation: CASSKDTYEQYF.

The sample holds one count of this clone. This sequence joins TRBV14 and TRBJ2-5; 13 bases match TRBD2. Germline V CDR1 and CDR2: SGHDN, FVKESK. The CDR3 consists of 18 residues. The ends lost 4 bases at V and 3 bases at J; junction bases unmatched: 11. The CDR3, as DNA: TGTGCCAGCAGCCTACGACCGGGGACTAGCGGGGCAAAAGAGACCCAGTACTTC. Translating it yields CASSLRPGTSGAKETQYF.

This clone was picked up one time. The gene calls are TRBV7-3 and TRBJ1-1, with 12 bases aligning to TRBD1. The length of the CDR3 is 17 residues. The J segment lost 10 bases and the V segment lost 0 bases, leaving 12 bases of the junction unmatched. Germline CDR1 is SGHTA and CDR2 is FQGTGA. The CDR3 loop is CASSLTRVGTGGRGAFF. The CDR3 nucleotides are TGTGCCAGCAGCTTAACGAGGGTCGGGACAGGGGGCCGTGGAGCTTTCTTT.

A single count supports this clone. The chain employs TRBV4-3 and TRBJ2-1, with TRBD2 matching over 7 bases. The CDR3 loop spans 16 amino acids. Trimming cost V 3 bases and J 0 bases; bases outside gene matches: 5. Germline V gene lookup returns CDR1 LGHNA and CDR2 YSLEER. This CDR3 reads CASSQELADSYNEQFF. CDR3 sequence (DNA): TGCGCCAGCAGCCAGGAGCTAGCGGACTCCTACAATGAGCAGTTCTTC.

The V and J genes are TRBV19 and TRBJ1-5; unclear D gene. CDR1 is LNHDA and CDR2 is SQIVND in the germline V gene (reference sequence). The V end was cut by 1 base, the J end by 4 bases, with 11 bases between. The CDR3 totals 15 residues. The CDR3 sequence is CASSIVAPRNQPQHF. CDR3 sequence (DNA): TGTGCCAGTAGTATAGTCGCCCCCCGGAATCAGCCCCAGCATTTT.

A few counts support this clone. The rearrangement links TRBV21-1 to TRBJ1-4. TRBV21-1 is classified as a pseudogene. The CDR3 has 17 amino acids. The CDR3 region is CARLVRLRRFFYEKLFF. The CDR3 bases are TGTGCCCGCTTGGTGCGACTGCGGAGGTTTTTTTATGAAAAACTGTTTTTT.

This rearrangement joins TRBV11-2 to TRBJ1-1; D uncertain. The CDR3 has 16 amino acids. V shed 3 bases and J shed 0 bases, with 14 bases lying between them. CDR1 SGHAT and CDR2 FQNNGV come from the germline V gene. The CDR3 DNA is TGTGCCAGCAGCTTTAAAGCGGTTTCGGTGAACACTGAAGCTTTCTTT. It translates to CASSFKAVSVNTEAFF. The complete variable domain, with remaining parts taken from reference TRBV11-2 and TRBJ1-1, reads EAGVAQSPRYKIIEKRQSVAFWCNPISGHATLYWYQQILGQGPKLLIQFQNNGVVDDSQLPKDRFSAERLKGVDSTLKIQPAKLEDSAVYLCASSFKAVSVNTEAFFGQGTRLTVV.

This chain links TRBV7-8 with TRBJ2-3, with D perhaps matching TRBD2 (5 bases). Trimming took off 4 bases at V and 2 bases at J, with 13 bases between the two ends. This CDR3 is 15 amino acids long. The V gene's germline CDR1 is SGHVS and CDR2 FQNEAQ. The CDR3 sequence: CASSSQFGDTDTQYF. The CDR3 nucleotides are TGTGCCAGCAGCTCCCAGTTCGGGGACACAGATACGCAGTATTTT.

The V gene is TRBV4-1, the J gene TRBJ1-4; D gene uncertain. CDR1 MGHRA and CDR2 YSYEKL come from the germline V gene. Between the trimmed V and J ends, which lost 0 bases and 4 bases, there was a span of 9 bases. The CDR3 sequence is 15 residues long. CDR3 region: CASSQEEGGNEKLFF. The CDR3 DNA reads as TGCGCCAGCAGCCAAGAAGAGGGTGGTAATGAAAAACTGTTTTTT.

The CDR3 nucleotides read TGTGCCAGCAGCGTCCCAAAAAGGGTGTCGGGAGAAGGTGAGCAGTTCTTC. Translated: CASSVPKRVSGEGEQFF. V is TRBV9 and J is TRBJ2-1; a weak D match, TRBD2 (6 bases). CDR3 size: 17 residues. The V gene's germline CDR1 is SGDLS and CDR2 YYNGEE. V was trimmed by 2 bases and J by 9 bases, leaving 24 bases between them.

This chain uses TRBV11-2 with TRBJ2-7, with no clear D. CDR3 size: 15 residues. Trimming pared 0 bases from V and 0 bases from J, leaving 9 bases between. Per germline, CDR1 SGHAT and CDR2 FQNNGV. CDR3 nucleotide sequence: TGTGCCAGCAGCTTAGAGACAAAGACCTCCTACGAGCAGTACTTC. This translates into CASSLETKTSYEQYF.

The chain carries TRBV7-2 and TRBJ1-6, with 10 positions matching TRBD1. The CDR3 runs 15 residues. Germline CDR1 is SGHTA and CDR2 is FQGNSA. Germline trimming cut 5 bases from V and 4 bases from J; bases unmatched to any gene: 2. CDR3 sequence: CASSPGQGYNSPLHF. CDR3 nucleotides: TGTGCCAGCAGCCCGGGACAGGGGTATAATTCACCCCTCCACTTT.